This passage covers 3 T cell receptor beta chains from one sample sequenced in a study of blood T cell repertoires in COVID-19. Method: immunoSEQ multiplex PCR; TCRdb's copy keeps in-frame clones and lacks some. The data show around 300,000 clones, roughly 87% seen once. The sample taken for sequencing was peripheral blood. These receptors originate from a man between 45 and 60 years old with active or convalescent COVID-19.

The chain carries TRBV4-2 and TRBJ1-4; 7 positions agree with TRBD1. Trimming at V came to 1 base and at J to 2 bases, leaving 4 bases not matched to a gene. Germline assignment: CDR1 LGHNA and CDR2 YNFKEQ. The length of the CDR3 is 16 residues. The CDR3 is CASSQGRDSTNEKLFF. The CDR3 DNA reads TGTGCCAGCAGCCAAGGCCGGGACAGCACTAATGAAAAACTGTTTTTT.

The chain recombines TRBV5-1 with TRBJ1-1; D not certain. V was trimmed by 4 bases and J by 1 base, leaving 17 bases between them. Looked up from germline, CDR1 is SGHRS and CDR2 is YFSETQ. The CDR3 totals 16 residues. Here the CDR3 reads CASSPGRGRGNTEAFF. DNA of the CDR3: TGCGCCAGCAGCCCCGGACGGGGTCGGGGGAACACTGAAGCTTTCTTT.

The chain links TRBV7-6 to TRBJ1-3; the D gene is possibly TRBD1 (5 bases). Germline V gene sequence: CDR1 SGHVS, CDR2 FNYEAQ. The V and J ends lost 2 bases and 0 bases respectively, with 14 bases between them. The CDR3 totals 17 residues. The CDR3 sequence is CASSLSPGWDSGNTIYF. The CDR3 nucleotides read TGTGCCAGCAGCTTAAGTCCAGGGTGGGACTCTGGAAACACCATATATTTT.